This T cell receptor beta chain was captured in a study of beta chain features in type 1 diabetes (dated by TCRdb to the late 2010s). Describing the broader study: Patients and healthy donors did not differ in mean age, gender distribution, total cell number or subset yield. A total of 107,917,701 sorted cells were examined across all samples, and RNA yield correlated strongly with the number of cells per subset. In the study, recently diagnosed type 1 diabetes patients and matched healthy donors were compared on the TCRB repertoires of their sorted circulating CD4+ T cell subsets. Regulatory and stem cell-like memory subsets were isolated from only 8 patients and roughly eight healthy donors, whereas naive and central memory subsets came from all 28 donors.

All of the isolated RNA was reverse transcribed with the High Capacity cDNA Reverse Transcription Kit, so expressed TCRB transcripts were sequenced. Naive, central memory and regulatory T cell samples underwent deep immunoSEQ sequencing, averaging around 3.7 million total reads per sample. Sorted cells were lysed in RLT buffer and RNA was extracted with DNase-treated RNeasy Micro or Mini kits, depending on cell number. Each cell subset was processed separately to prevent cross-contamination, with patient and healthy donor samples processed together. Using the immunoSEQ multiplex PCR, TCRB sequences were amplified from cDNA into 87-bp fragments spanning the CDR3 region. Sequencing of the amplicons was performed on the Illumina HiSeq platform. In the source study's methods: PCR bias was corrected computationally using synthetic template baselines, and reads within Hamming distance 2 were collapsed, with unmergeable singletons discarded. Reads were aligned to IMGT to assign V, D and J genes, CDR3 length, and insertions or deletions at six rearrangement sites. Within each subset, clonotype counts were normalized to sorted cell number, after which true diversity and Gini coefficients were computed with the tcR R package. The overlap coefficient, calculated on TCRB nucleotide sequences, was used to quantify repertoire sharing. Out-of-frame TCRB sequences from naive cells were analyzed as a proxy for the pre-selection repertoire. TCRdb limited this immuneACCESS table to in-frame rearrangements with V and J called. A share of clones is missing; checked studies link under half to unresolved V genes, and the rest is unexplained. V and J calls plus clone size are reproduced from that table; the DNA served to infer D and trimming. This sample lists 600,000 to 700,000 clones; over 10% were detected once. The ten largest clonotypes hold more than 0.095% of the sample.

On this clone itself: What this receptor recognizes is not known. No much larger clonotype is one base removed from it; base qualities were not supplied.

V drops 2 bases and J drops 0 bases, leaving 8 bases in between. Counted from cysteine to phenylalanine, this CDR3 has 15 amino acids. The entry retains the CDR3 DNA only, 45 bases that are in frame from base 1. Per the germline V gene (reference sequence), MNHEY is the CDR1 and SMNVEV is the CDR2. Each donor gave one peripheral blood draw, averaging about 100 mL, which was collected into heparinised tubes. Using a panel that included CD45RO, CCR7, CD25, CD127, CD95 and CD27, naive, central memory, regulatory and stem cell-like memory CD4+ T cells were sorted on a BD FACSAria II. Every sorted population had a purity above 95%. PBMCs were isolated immediately by Lymphoprep density gradient centrifugation and stained directly without culture. Samples were stained and sorted in pairs, with one healthy donor and one patient per experiment, so that batch effects were minimized. What the research found in general, with its limitations: Because small numbers of individuals were included in the HLA sub-analyses, any influence of HLA type on TCRB rearrangement was left unresolved. Because cDNA rather than genomic DNA was sequenced, highly expressing activated cells could have been over-represented, although no difference in activation and CD3 levels was found between groups. At VDJ recombination sites, type 1 diabetes patients had fewer insertions and more deleted nucleotides, which implies abnormalities in thymic rearrangement. Type 1 diabetes patients showed a moderate but significant shortening of TCRB CDR3 length in all four CD4+ subsets. Shorter templates might be favored by PCR, yet because patient and control samples were amplified and corrected together, any such skew would affect both groups equally. Naive, central memory and regulatory TCRB repertoires appeared to be more similar among patients than among healthy donors.

Sequencing was performed on naive CD4+ T cells from blood. The cell subset or site label for this specimen denotes: true naive CD4+ T cells. This chain is built from TRBV27 and TRBJ1-3; the D gene remains uncertain. The TCR sequence derives from a man aged 25-40 years with type 1 diabetes. The bases are TGTGCCAGCAGTTTAGGACCGAGCTCTGGAAACACCATATATTTT. Translation gives CASSLGPSSGNTIYF.